A selection of T cell receptor beta chains follows, all from one sample in a study of glioma-infiltrating T cells. TCRdb recomputed calls from the multiplex PCR reads with MiXCR, one row per CDR3 protein. The sample shows approximately 4,500 distinct CDR3 sequences, approximately 22% of them seen only once. Material: glioma tissue, nonneoplastic brain tissue, or PBMCs (not recorded which). These receptors all come from a human donor with low-grade glioma or glioblastoma, undergoing nonglioma brain surgery, or in good health (not recorded which). Both conserved end residues are trimmed from each CDR3.

j_call v_call cdr3_aa
TRBJ1-2 TRBV4-1 ASSQTGQDNYGYT
TRBJ1-2 TRBV20-1 SARDGTGLNYGYT
TRBJ2-5 TRBV2 ASSETLQETQY
TRBJ2-3 TRBV15 ATSRDRGVDTQY
TRBJ1-5 TRBV3-1 ASSQAGGNQPQH
TRBJ2-5 TRBV12-5 ASGINGGAIETQY
TRBJ2-7 TRBV11-2 ASSPSTFFYEQY
TRBJ2-1 TRBV6-1 ANSDIYNEQF
TRBJ1-5 TRBV5-4 ASSVQGRGQPQH
TRBJ1-2 TRBV28 ASSPLFRDNYGYT
TRBJ2-3 TRBV20-1 SAALGGTTDTQY
TRBJ1-1 TRBV28 ASSLSGNTEAF
TRBJ2-5 TRBV7-9 ASSSRDRGREETQY